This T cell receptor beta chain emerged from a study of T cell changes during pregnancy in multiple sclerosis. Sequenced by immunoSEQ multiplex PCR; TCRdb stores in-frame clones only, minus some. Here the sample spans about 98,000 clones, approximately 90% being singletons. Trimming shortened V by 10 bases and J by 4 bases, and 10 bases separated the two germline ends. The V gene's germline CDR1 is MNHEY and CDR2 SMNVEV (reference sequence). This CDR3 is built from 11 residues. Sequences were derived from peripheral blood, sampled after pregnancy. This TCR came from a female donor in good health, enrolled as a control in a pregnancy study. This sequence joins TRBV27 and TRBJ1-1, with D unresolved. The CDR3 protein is CATLSGTEAFF. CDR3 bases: TGTGCCACCCTGTCAGGCACTGAAGCTTTCTTT.